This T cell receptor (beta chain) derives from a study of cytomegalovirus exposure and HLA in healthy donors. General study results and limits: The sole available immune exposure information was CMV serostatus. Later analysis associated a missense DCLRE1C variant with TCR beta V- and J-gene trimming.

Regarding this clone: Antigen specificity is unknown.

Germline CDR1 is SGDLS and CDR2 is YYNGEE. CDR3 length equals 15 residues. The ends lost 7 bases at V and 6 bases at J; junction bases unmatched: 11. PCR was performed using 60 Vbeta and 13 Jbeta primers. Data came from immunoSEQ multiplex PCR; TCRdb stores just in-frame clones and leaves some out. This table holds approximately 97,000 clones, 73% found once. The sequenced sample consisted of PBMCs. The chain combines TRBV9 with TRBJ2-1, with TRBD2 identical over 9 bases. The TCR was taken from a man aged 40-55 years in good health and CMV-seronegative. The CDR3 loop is CASGKILAGVNEQFF. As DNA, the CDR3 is TGTGCCAGCGGGAAGATATTAGCGGGGGTCAATGAGCAGTTCTTC.